A single sample gave rise to the 22 T cell receptor beta chains below, sequenced in a study of CD8 T cells in ankylosing spondylitis. TCRdb fed the 5' RACE reads into MiXCR, producing one record per CDR3 protein. The repertoire has about 440,000 distinct CDR3 sequences, 17% of them found once; the top ten carry 1%. These receptors are not linked to any known antigen. The study, taken as a whole, reports: Blood of patients with ankylosing spondylitis appeared to be characterized by a TCR beta motif of eight or nine highly homologous variants.

The sample consisted of blood, either unsorted or a sorted T cell fraction (not recorded which). The origin of the receptors is a male donor with ankylosing spondylitis.

In this sample, this clonotype turned up a few times. This chain links TRBV3-1 with TRBJ1-1; no clear D gene. The germline CDR1 and CDR2 sequences are LGHDT and YNNKEL (reference sequence). There are 13 residues in the CDR3. The ends were cut back, 2 bases at V and 5 bases at J, with 9 bases in the middle. CDR3 nucleotides: TGTGCCAGCAGCCAAAAGGTCGGGACTGAAGCTTTCTTT. Residues: CASSQKVGTEAFF.

V and J are TRBV7-7 and TRBJ2-1, with a tentative D call TRBD2 (5 bases). This CDR3 is 14 amino acids long. V lost 2 bases and J 5 bases, leaving 10 bases between the germline ends. Germline-derived CDR1 and CDR2 are SSHAT and FNYEAQ (reference sequence). The CDR3 sequence is CASSLIGSHNEQFF. The DNA for the CDR3 is TGTGCCAGCAGCTTAATTGGGAGCCACAATGAGCAGTTCTTC.

At least ten counts were recorded for this clonotype. The V call is TRBV28, the J call TRBJ2-3; D perhaps matches TRBD1 (6 bases). The CDR3 spans 17 residues. Per germline, CDR1 MDHEN and CDR2 SYDVKM. Trimming shortened V by 6 bases and J by 0 bases, and 19 bases separated the two germline ends. The CDR3 region is CASRSQTGLSSTDTQYF. As DNA, the CDR3 is TGTGCCAGCAGATCCCAGACAGGATTGTCTAGCACAGATACGCAGTATTTT. The whole variable domain, remainder taken from reference TRBV28 and TRBJ2-3, is DVKVTQSSRYLVKRTGEKVFLECVQDMDHENMFWYRQDPGLGLRLIYFSYDVKMKEKGDIPEGYSVSREKKERFSLILESASTNQTSMYLCASRSQTGLSSTDTQYFGPGTRLTVL.

The chain couples TRBV12-3 or TRBV12-4 to TRBJ2-1; D may be TRBD2 (7 bases). This CDR3 region has 15 residues. Trimming left V 3 bases short and J 8 bases short, with 17 bases between. CDR3 protein: CASSFRGGPRDEQFF. CDR3 bases: TGTGCCAGCAGTTTTAGGGGGGGCCCCCGGGATGAGCAGTTCTTC.

This clonotype was seen more than once but under ten times. The genes are TRBV7-8 and TRBJ2-1, with D possibly matching TRBD2 (5 bases). Trimming left V 1 base short and J 15 bases short, with 16 bases between. The CDR3 is made up of 13 amino acids. Per germline, CDR1 SGHVS and CDR2 FQNEAQ. Written as DNA, the CDR3 is TGTGCCAGCAGCTTAGGGGAGAGACGCCCCCCGTTCTTC. The encoded protein is CASSLGERRPPFF.

V and J are TRBV11-2 and TRBJ1-1; D gene ambiguous. This CDR3 contains 13 residues. The germline V and J ends were trimmed by 1 base and 4 bases, with 7 bases remaining between them. Germline CDR1 and CDR2: SGHAT and FQNNGV. The CDR3 DNA reads TGTGCCAGCAGCTTAGTAGGGAGCACTGAAGCTTTCTTT. Its protein product is CASSLVGSTEAFF.

This clonotype was detected a few times. The rearrangement uses TRBV12-3 or TRBV12-4 and TRBJ2-3, with D tentatively TRBD2 (7 bases). V shed 1 base and J shed 5 bases, with 19 bases lying between them. The CDR3 contains 17 residues. The CDR3 DNA is TGTGCCAGCAGTTTAGAGGGGGGGCGCAAGATTGGAGATACGCAGTATTTT. It specifies CASSLEGGRKIGDTQYF.

The chain is built from TRBV10-3 and TRBJ2-3; no clear D gene. V lost 6 bases and J 6 bases, leaving 19 bases between the germline ends. Looked up from germline, CDR1 is ENHRY and CDR2 is SYGVKD. This CDR3 has 15 amino acids. The CDR3 region has the DNA TGTGCCATCAGAGGGATCGGAATTACCGGGGATACGCAGTATTTT. Its translation is CAIRGIGITGDTQYF.

This clonotype was observed a few times. The chain combines TRBV28 with TRBJ1-4, with 10 positions matching TRBD1. The J segment lost 10 bases and the V segment lost 6 bases, leaving 8 bases of the junction unmatched. This CDR3 has 14 residues. Germline V gene sequence: CDR1 MDHEN, CDR2 SYDVKM. CDR3 bases: TGTGCCAGCAGCCCTACGGGACAGGGGCGAAAACTGTTTTTT. As protein: CASSPTGQGRKLFF.

CDR3 in DNA: TGTGCCACCCGGGCCAGGGGGCCTGGAAACACCATATATTTT. This gives the protein CATRARGPGNTIYF. V gene TRBV6-1 combines with J gene TRBJ1-3; TRBD1 matches at 8 bases. From germline, CDR1 is MNHNS and CDR2 SASEGT. Losses at the gene ends were 10 bases for V and 2 bases for J; bases not matched to a gene: 7. This CDR3 contains 14 residues.

This clonotype was observed a few times. This chain connects TRBV12-3 or TRBV12-4 to TRBJ2-7, with TRBD1 identical over 10 bases. J was trimmed by 0 bases and V by 5 bases; bases with no gene match: 7. This CDR3 region has 16 residues. In nucleotides, the CDR3 is TGTGCCAGCAGTCAAGACAGGGGGCATCTCTCCTACGAGCAGTACTTC. It translates to CASSQDRGHLSYEQYF.

There are a few counts of this clonotype. The chain joins TRBV28 to TRBJ2-3, with 16 bases matching TRBD2. The ends lost 7 bases at V and 4 bases at J; junction bases unmatched: 11. The germline gives CDR1 MDHEN, CDR2 SYDVKM. This CDR3 is built from 18 residues. CDR3 protein: CASINGGTSGRAPDTQYF. CDR3 DNA sequence: TGTGCCAGCATAAATGGGGGGACTAGCGGGAGGGCACCAGATACGCAGTATTTT. Together with reference TRBV28 and TRBJ2-3, the CDR3 gives the full variable domain: DVKVTQSSRYLVKRTGEKVFLECVQDMDHENMFWYRQDPGLGLRLIYFSYDVKMKEKGDIPEGYSVSREKKERFSLILESASTNQTSMYLCASINGGTSGRAPDTQYFGPGTRLTVL.

The chain couples TRBV5-1 to TRBJ2-5; the D is unclear. Trimming took off 0 bases at V and 6 bases at J, with 6 bases between the two ends. The CDR3 runs to 12 residues. From germline, CDR1 is SGHRS and CDR2 YFSETQ. CDR3 sequence (DNA): TGCGCCAGCAGCTTGGGGGAAAAGACCCAGTACTTC. Its protein is CASSLGEKTQYF.

This clonotype was detected only once. The CDR3 bases are TGTGCCAGCAGTGAAGGGGCGCGGGCTTTCTTT. Encoded protein: CASSEGARAFF. The V call is TRBV2, the J call TRBJ1-1; the D is unclear. CDR3 size: 11 residues. The V gene lost 1 base and the J gene lost 11 bases, with 8 bases spanning the gap. Per the germline V gene, CDR1 is SNHLY and CDR2 is FYNNEI.

V gene TRBV5-4 combines with J gene TRBJ2-1; 9 nucleotides match TRBD2. This CDR3 region has 15 residues. Germline CDR1 and CDR2: SGHNT and YYREEE (reference sequence). The junction had 9 bases not matched to a gene; V was cut back by 4 bases and J by 7 bases. CDR3 protein: CASSEPGLAANEQFF. The CDR3 DNA follows: TGTGCCAGCAGCGAACCGGGACTAGCCGCAAATGAGCAGTTCTTC.

This clonotype has ten or more counts. The chain combines TRBV20-1 with TRBJ1-5; D might be TRBD1 (5 bases). CDR1 is DFQATT and CDR2 is SNEGSKA in the germline V gene (reference sequence). The CDR3 loop spans 14 amino acids. Trimming stripped 2 bases from V and 0 bases from J, with 8 bases between. CDR3 in DNA: TGCAGTGCTAGAAGGCAGGGTAGCAATCAGCCCCAGCATTTT. Amino acid sequence: CSARRQGSNQPQHF.

The genes are TRBV20-1 and TRBJ2-3; TRBD2 matches 8 bases. V was clipped by 1 base and J by 7 bases; unmatched bases: 4. This CDR3 is 13 amino acids long. Germline-derived CDR1 and CDR2 are DFQATT and SNEGSKA (reference sequence). CDR3 sequence reads: CSARAAGAYTQYF. The CDR3 region has the DNA TGCAGTGCTAGAGCAGCGGGGGCGTATACGCAGTATTTT.

This clonotype occurred a few times. The chain has TRBV12-3 or TRBV12-4 and TRBJ2-3; D is uncertain. V dropped 6 bases and J dropped 4 bases, with 11 bases sitting between them. This CDR3 is 13 amino acids long. This chain's CDR3 is CASRLAVADTQYF. As DNA, the CDR3 is TGTGCCAGCAGATTGGCTGTCGCAGATACGCAGTATTTT.

The V and J genes are TRBV4-1 and TRBJ1-2; 8 positions match TRBD1. Losses at the gene ends were 3 bases for V and 4 bases for J; bases not matched to a gene: 4. The CDR3 extends over 14 amino acids. Germline lookup yields CDR1 MGHRA and CDR2 YSYEKL. As DNA, the CDR3 is TGCGCCAGCAGCCACCGACAGGGGACCTATGGCTACACCTTC. Protein: CASSHRQGTYGYTF.

The chain recombines TRBV6-2 or TRBV6-3 with TRBJ2-5; D remains ambiguous. The V end was cut by 7 bases, the J end by 1 base, with 13 bases between. CDR3 length: 14 amino acids. Germline V gene lookup returns CDR1 MNHEY and CDR2 SVGEGT. CDR3: CASTQSSVQETQYF. The CDR3 DNA is TGTGCCAGCACTCAATCGTCCGTCCAAGAGACCCAGTACTTC.

This clonotype was recorded a few times. V usage is TRBV12-3 or TRBV12-4 and J usage is TRBJ2-1; unclear D gene. CDR3 length equals 14 residues. Trimming removed 5 bases at V and 2 bases at J, with 10 bases between. Here the CDR3 DNA reads TGTGCCAGCAGTCGACCACTAACCTACAATGAGCAGTTCTTC. As protein: CASSRPLTYNEQFF.

This clonotype appeared a few times. The chain joins TRBV5-1 to TRBJ2-3; tentative D call: TRBD1 (6 bases). This CDR3 is 14 amino acids long. Germline lookup yields CDR1 SGHRS and CDR2 YFSETQ. Trimming took 2 bases from V and 2 from J, leaving 9 bases between them. The CDR3 nucleotides are TGCGCCAGCAGCTTTAGGACAGACACAGATACGCAGTATTTT. It encodes CASSFRTDTDTQYF.